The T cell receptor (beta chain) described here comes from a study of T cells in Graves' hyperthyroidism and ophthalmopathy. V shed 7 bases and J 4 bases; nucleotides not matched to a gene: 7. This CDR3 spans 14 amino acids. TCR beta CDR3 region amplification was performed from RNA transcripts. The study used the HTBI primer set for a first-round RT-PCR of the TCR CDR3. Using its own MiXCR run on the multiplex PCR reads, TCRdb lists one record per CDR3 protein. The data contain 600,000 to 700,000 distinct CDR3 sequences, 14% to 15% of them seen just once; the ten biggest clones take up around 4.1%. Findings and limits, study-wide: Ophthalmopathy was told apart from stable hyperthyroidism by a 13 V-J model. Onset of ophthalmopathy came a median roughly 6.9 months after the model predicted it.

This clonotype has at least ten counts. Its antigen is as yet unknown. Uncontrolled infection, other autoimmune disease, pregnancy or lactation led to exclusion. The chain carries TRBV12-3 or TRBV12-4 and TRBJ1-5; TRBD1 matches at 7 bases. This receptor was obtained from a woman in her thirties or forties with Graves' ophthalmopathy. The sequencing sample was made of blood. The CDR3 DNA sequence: TGTGCCAGCACAACAGGGGCACTTAATCAGCCCCAGCATTTT. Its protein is CASTTGALNQPQHF.